The clone carrying this T cell receptor beta chain was observed a handful of times. Its antigen is not identified. This sample stems from a study of T-cell memory formation after mild COVID-19. Study-level information: Largely donor-specific TCR clusters were found. Broader study findings: What remained unconfirmed was the SARS-CoV-2 specificity of second-wave clones peaking on day 37.

Sample barcodes and UMIs were carried by the TCR alpha and TCR beta cDNA libraries that 5'RACE generated with constant-segment primers. One entry per CDR3 protein results from TCRdb running MiXCR on the 5' RACE reads. Here the sample spans 170,000 or so distinct CDR3 sequences, about 22% being singletons. V lost 4 bases, J lost 4 bases, and 9 bases stayed unmatched. CDR1 SGDLS and CDR2 YYNGEE come from the germline V gene. The CDR3 is 16 residues long. The chain carries TRBV9 and TRBJ2-5; 11 nucleotides agree with TRBD2. The sequencing input was PBMCs or a T cell subset sorted from them (not recorded which). The TCR originated in an adult woman who had mild COVID-19 (a few samples of this study predate the infection). Cell type and time point are not known. CDR3 sequence (DNA): TGTGCCAGCAGCCCCGGAGGTCTAGCGGGAGGAGAGACCCAGTACTTC. Its translation is CASSPGGLAGGETQYF.